Listed below are T cell receptor beta chains from one sample, sequenced in a study of siplizumab effects on memory and regulatory T cells. This table comes from immunoSEQ multiplex PCR, and its TCRdb copy is limited to in-frame clones, with some not included. The sample has about 87,000 clones, around 89% seen once. The material sequenced was CD4+ T cells sorted from blood. Source of these receptors: a human donor in good health. CDR3s include the opening cysteine and the closing phenylalanine or tryptophan. A D gene is named only where the DNA matches it firmly. Where a row states a size, it is once, few, many or the class of an expanded clone; other rows omit it.

d_gene: -
v_gene: TRBV28
j_gene: TRBJ1-4
abundance: -
CDR3nt: TGTGCCAGCAGTTCGTCGGGGGCTGGTGGAGAAAAACTGTTTTTT
CDR3aa: CASSSSGAGGEKLFF

d_gene: -
v_gene: TRBV5-1
j_gene: TRBJ2-6
abundance: -
CDR3nt: TGCGCCAGCAGCTTGGAAAGCTCTGGGGCCAACGTCCTGACTTTC
CDR3aa: CASSLESSGANVLTF

d_gene: TRBD2
v_gene: TRBV7-8
j_gene: TRBJ2-7
abundance: once
CDR3nt: TGTGCCAGCAGCTTAGCGGGACTAGCCTCCTACGAGCAGTACTTC
CDR3aa: CASSLAGLASYEQYF

d_gene: TRBD2
v_gene: TRBV10-3
j_gene: TRBJ2-2
abundance: -
CDR3nt: TGTGCCATCAGTGGAAACCCCAGCGGGAGGGCCTCCTCCCTTTACACCGGGGAGCTGTTTTTT
CDR3aa: CAISGNPSGRASSLYTGELFF

d_gene: TRBD2
v_gene: TRBV7-2
j_gene: TRBJ2-3
abundance: -
CDR3nt: TGTGCCAGCAGCTTAGCGGGACTAGCGGGATTAGATACGCAGTATTTT
CDR3aa: CASSLAGLAGLDTQYF

d_gene: TRBD1
v_gene: TRBV4-2
j_gene: TRBJ1-5
abundance: -
CDR3nt: TGTGCCAGCAGCCAAACTAACACGCCGGGACAGGGAGTACAGCCCCAGCATTTT
CDR3aa: CASSQTNTPGQGVQPQHF

d_gene: -
v_gene: TRBV7-9
j_gene: TRBJ2-1
abundance: -
CDR3nt: TGTGCCAGCAGCTTAAGCCCTAGGAGCTCCTACAATGAGCAGTTCTTC
CDR3aa: CASSLSPRSSYNEQFF

d_gene: TRBD1
v_gene: TRBV14
j_gene: TRBJ1-5
abundance: -
CDR3nt: TGTGCCAGCAGCCGGGACAGTAATCAGCCCCAGCATTTT
CDR3aa: CASSRDSNQPQHF

d_gene: TRBD1
v_gene: TRBV5-1
j_gene: TRBJ1-1
abundance: -
CDR3nt: TGCGCCAGCAGCTTACAGGGGGCCCGCGGCACTGAAGCTTTCTTT
CDR3aa: CASSLQGARGTEAFF

d_gene: -
v_gene: TRBV19
j_gene: TRBJ2-4
abundance: -
CDR3nt: TGTGCCACACAAGGCAGGGGTGCCAAAAACATTCAGTACTTC
CDR3aa: CATQGRGAKNIQYF

d_gene: -
v_gene: TRBV29-1
j_gene: TRBJ1-2
abundance: -
CDR3nt: TGCAGCGTTGGAGGGGCTAACTATGGCTACACCTTC
CDR3aa: CSVGGANYGYTF

d_gene: -
v_gene: TRBV27
j_gene: TRBJ2-5
abundance: -
CDR3nt: TGTGCCAGCAGTTTATCAGGGGCTCGCTGGGGAGAGACCCAGTACTTC
CDR3aa: CASSLSGARWGETQYF

d_gene: TRBD2
v_gene: TRBV4-1
j_gene: TRBJ2-1
abundance: -
CDR3nt: TGCGCCAGCAGCCAAGGACTAGCGTTCGATGAGCAGTTCTTC
CDR3aa: CASSQGLAFDEQFF

d_gene: -
v_gene: TRBV28
j_gene: TRBJ2-1
abundance: -
CDR3nt: TGTGCCAGCCGGGGGCATGAGCAGTTCTTC
CDR3aa: CASRGHEQFF

d_gene: -
v_gene: TRBV6-6
j_gene: TRBJ2-1
abundance: -
CDR3nt: TGTGCCAGCAGTTATGTGGGGTCAGTGCAGTTCTTC
CDR3aa: CASSYVGSVQFF

d_gene: -
v_gene: TRBV7-6
j_gene: TRBJ2-1
abundance: -
CDR3nt: TGTGCCAGCAGCTTAGAGGCCCGAAGGGGTGAGCAGTTCTTC
CDR3aa: CASSLEARRGEQFF

d_gene: TRBD1
v_gene: TRBV29-1
j_gene: TRBJ2-3
abundance: -
CDR3nt: TGCAGCGCCACCGGGACAGCCGACCCAGATACGCAGTATTTT
CDR3aa: CSATGTADPDTQYF